This T cell receptor (beta chain) came from a study of shared clonotypes between healthy human individuals. Sequencing used immunoSEQ multiplex PCR; TCRdb keeps in-frame clones, though not all of them. The table has 640,000 or so clones, around 72% seen once. Germline CDR1 reads SQVTM; CDR2 reads ANQGSEA. V shed 0 bases and J shed 5 bases, with 13 bases lying between them. The CDR3 totals 14 residues. Free of recent acute infections or vaccinations, the donors were healthy HIV-negative adults. Into CD45RA+ naive and CD45RA-negative memory subsets, the CD4+ cells were split. The sequence came from a woman in her thirties in good health. The V gene is TRBV29-1, the J gene TRBJ1-2; D unclear. The sample consisted of memory CD4+ T cells sorted from blood. Subset in this sample: CD45RA-negative fraction. The CDR3 DNA reads as TGCAGCGTTGAAGAGACCTTGGGCGGGTATGGCTACACCTTC. Translation: CSVEETLGGYGYTF.